Each of the 28 T cell receptor beta chains below was sequenced from the same sample in a study of neurological immune-mediated disorders. TCRdb used MiXCR to reprocess the 5' RACE reads, holding one entry per CDR3 protein. The data contain tens of thousands of distinct CDR3 sequences, roughly 13% of them singletons. The sample was PBMCs. These receptors were collected from an older woman with HTLV-1-associated myelopathy (HAM/TSP).

This clonotype was recorded many times. The V call is TRBV5-1, the J call TRBJ2-1, with 7 bases fitting TRBD1. The trim removed 4 bases at V and 0 bases at J, leaving 7 bases unmatched. Germline V gene sequence: CDR1 SGHRS, CDR2 YFSETQ. CDR3 length: 16 amino acids. CDR3 DNA: TGCGCCAGCAGCGGGGGACAGCATAGCTCCTACAATGAGCAGTTCTTC. This codes for CASSGGQHSSYNEQFF.

This clonotype occurred a few times. In DNA form, the CDR3 reads TGTGCCACCGGACTAGCGGGAGGCCCAGATACGCAGTATTTT. It encodes CATGLAGGPDTQYF. V is TRBV12-3 or TRBV12-4 and J is TRBJ2-3; the match to TRBD2 covers 14 bases. J lost 4 bases, V lost 10 bases, and 4 bases had no gene match. The CDR3 is 14 amino acids.

The sample holds many counts of this clonotype. The J gene is TRBJ2-6, the V gene TRBV7-9, with 10 bases that match TRBD1. Germline V lookup: CDR1 SEHNR, CDR2 FQNEAQ (reference sequence). The CDR3 has 19 amino acids. Losses at the gene ends were 5 bases for V and 0 bases for J; bases not matched to a gene: 10. CDR3 sequence reads: CASSTSGTGASSGANVLTF. For the CDR3, the DNA is TGTGCCAGCAGCACATCCGGGACAGGGGCTAGCTCTGGGGCCAACGTCCTGACTTTC.

This clonotype was detected many times. This chain links TRBV9 with TRBJ2-1, with 8 bases that match TRBD2. The CDR3 loop spans 16 amino acids. Germline CDR1 is SGDLS and CDR2 is YYNGEE. V dropped 4 bases and J dropped 3; count of bases not matched to a gene: 9. Here the CDR3 reads CASSLRLAGGYNEQFF. The CDR3 coding sequence is TGTGCCAGCAGCCTGCGACTGGCGGGAGGCTACAATGAGCAGTTCTTC.

The genes are TRBV12-3 or TRBV12-4 and TRBJ1-6; perhaps TRBD1 as D (6 bases). The V end was cut by 5 bases, the J end by 11 bases, with 22 bases between. The CDR3 runs 16 residues. CDR3 in amino acids: CASSPQAGARNTPLHF. As DNA, the CDR3 is TGTGCCAGCAGTCCCCAGGCGGGGGCTAGGAATACACCCCTCCACTTT.

The chain employs TRBV4-1 and TRBJ2-7, with 9 bases fitting TRBD1. J lost 3 bases, V lost 1 base, and 4 bases had no gene match. The CDR3 sequence is 15 residues long. In germline, CDR1 is MGHRA, CDR2 YSYEKL. The CDR3 region has the DNA TGCGCCAGCAGCCAAGCCCCGGGACAGGGCTACGAGCAGTACTTC. Its protein is CASSQAPGQGYEQYF.

This clonotype was seen ten or more times. The rearrangement joins TRBV12-3 or TRBV12-4 to TRBJ1-1; no firm D call. V was cut by 6 bases and J by 6 bases, with 11 bases left in between. This CDR3 is 12 amino acids long. As DNA, the CDR3 is TGTGCCAGCAGCCGACTGGTGGCTGAAGCTTTCTTT. This gives the protein CASSRLVAEAFF.

This clonotype was observed many times. The chain carries TRBV11-1 and TRBJ1-1; a weak D match, TRBD1 (5 bases). Germline V gives CDR1 SGHAT, CDR2 FQDESV (reference sequence). The CDR3 consists of 16 residues. V was pared by 5 bases and J by 0 bases, with 16 bases between. The CDR3 region is CASSEVEGRVNTEAFF. CDR3 DNA sequence: TGTGCCAGCAGCGAAGTGGAGGGGAGGGTGAACACTGAAGCTTTCTTT.

This clonotype occurred once. An end of the junction does not agree with germline; a read error may underlie this. The gene calls are TRBV5-1 and TRBJ2-1; D may be TRBD2 (5 bases). The germline V gene encodes CDR1 SGHRS and CDR2 YFSETQ. CDR3 length equals 16 residues. CDR3 DNA: TGCGCCAGTAGCTTGGTCGAGGGATGGGGATGGAATGAGCAGTTCTTC. This codes for CASSLVEGWGWNEQFF.

This clonotype appeared many times. The chain links TRBV12-3 or TRBV12-4 to TRBJ2-1; 7 positions match TRBD1. The ends lost 10 bases at V and 3 bases at J; junction bases unmatched: 15. The CDR3 consists of 16 residues. CDR3 residues: CATSVIRDSVYNEQFF. CDR3 DNA sequence: TGTGCCACCTCGGTTATCCGGGACAGCGTCTACAATGAGCAGTTCTTC.

This clonotype was counted many times. The chain carries TRBV5-6 and TRBJ2-1, with a possible D match to TRBD1 (5 bases). The germline gives CDR1 SGHDT, CDR2 YYEEEE. V lost 4 bases, J lost 0 bases, and 14 bases lay in between. CDR3 size: 16 residues. The CDR3 is CASSSRQTSSYNEQFF. CDR3 nucleotides: TGTGCCAGCAGCAGCAGACAGACGAGCTCCTACAATGAGCAGTTCTTC.

This clonotype has at least ten counts. CDR3: CATGLAGVEQFF. The CDR3 coding sequence is TGTGCCACGGGACTAGCGGGAGTTGAGCAGTTCTTC. The rearrangement uses TRBV10-3 and TRBJ2-1, with TRBD2 matching over 14 bases. The CDR3 covers 12 residues. CDR1 ENHRY and CDR2 SYGVKD come from the germline V gene. V trimming: 10 bases; J trimming: 9 bases; junction bases outside the gene matches: 2.

About this clonotype: The DNA is omitted, as the CDR3 cannot be located on it reliably, and the CDR3 follows TCRdb's listing. The chain couples TRBV3-1 to TRBJ2-1; the DNA was not compared with TRBD1, the D call given in the table. Germline values: CDR1 LGHDT, CDR2 YNNKEL (reference sequence). 14 amino acids form the CDR3, both terminal residues included. This CDR3 reads CASSQVARGAGKFF.

There are many counts of this clonotype. This chain connects TRBV3-1 to TRBJ1-4; D unresolved. Looked up from germline, CDR1 is LGHDT and CDR2 is YNNKEL (reference sequence). This CDR3 comprises 14 residues. V dropped 3 bases and J dropped 7 bases, with 12 bases sitting between them. CDR3 DNA sequence: TGTGCCAGCAGCCAGGCCCCTTGGGGTGAAAAACTGTTTTTT. Amino acids: CASSQAPWGEKLFF. Using reference TRBV3-1 and TRBJ1-4 for the parts outside the CDR3, the full variable domain is DTAVSQTPKYLVTQMGNDKSIKCEQNLGHDTMYWYKQDSKKFLKIMFSYNNKELIINETVPNRFSPKSPDKAHLNLHINSLELGDSAVYFCASSQAPWGEKLFFGSGTQLSVL.

This clonotype appeared many times. In DNA form, the CDR3 reads TGTGCCAGCACTAGCGGGACCTACAATGAGCAGTTCTTC. This sequence encodes CASTSGTYNEQFF. The gene calls are TRBV5-5 and TRBJ2-1; 9 nucleotides align to TRBD2. The germline V gene has CDR1 SGHKS and CDR2 YYEKEE (reference sequence). CDR3 length: 13 residues. V lost 6 bases to trimming and J lost 2 bases; unmatched junction nucleotides: 0.

This clonotype was recorded at least ten times. The chain employs TRBV5-1 and TRBJ2-5; D uncertain. The germline V gene encodes CDR1 SGHRS and CDR2 YFSETQ. V lost 0 bases and J 0 bases, leaving 0 bases between the germline ends. The CDR3 has 12 residues. This CDR3 reads CASSLDQETQYF. CDR3 in DNA: TGCGCCAGCAGCTTGGACCAAGAGACCCAGTACTTC.

Ten or more counts support this clonotype. The J gene is TRBJ2-1, the V gene TRBV12-3 or TRBV12-4, with 9 positions matching TRBD1. V trimming: 5 bases; J trimming: 7 bases; junction bases outside the gene matches: 15. This CDR3 has 17 residues. The DNA for the CDR3 is TGTGCCAGCAGTAAGACAGGGGGGCGCCGTGGGGGTAATGAGCAGTTCTTC. This encodes CASSKTGGRRGGNEQFF.

This clonotype came up many times. This chain uses TRBV4-1 with TRBJ2-3; TRBD2 might be the D (5 bases). Between the trimmed V and J ends, which lost 4 bases and 5 bases, there was a span of 19 bases. Germline CDR1 reads MGHRA; CDR2 reads YSYEKL. This CDR3 region has 16 residues. In DNA, the CDR3 is TGCGCCAGCAGCCTGAAAGGGATTGCCGAGGGAGATACGCAGTATTTT. Translation gives CASSLKGIAEGDTQYF.

This clonotype has only one observation. At one end, the junction sequence differs from germline, possibly due to a read error. This chain uses TRBV29-1 with TRBJ1-4; 8 bases match TRBD1. The germline V gene encodes CDR1 SQVTM and CDR2 ANQGSEA. This CDR3 comprises 14 residues. The CDR3 coding sequence is TGCGGCGTTAGGGACAGGACGTTCTGGGAAAAACTGTTTTTT. Translation gives CGVRDRTFWEKLFF.

In this sample, this clonotype turned up many times. The chain uses TRBV7-2 and TRBJ1-3; no clear D gene. This CDR3 is built from 14 residues. CDR1 is SGHTA, CDR2 FQGNSA, per germline. V gave up 0 bases and J gave up 0 bases, with 3 bases separating them. CDR3 amino acids: CASSLAYSGNTIYF. The CDR3, as DNA: TGTGCCAGCAGCTTAGCCTACTCTGGAAACACCATATATTTT.

This clonotype was observed a handful of times. The chain is built from TRBV5-1 and TRBJ2-2; D might be TRBD2 (5 bases). This CDR3 comprises 15 residues. From germline, CDR1 is SGHRS and CDR2 YFSETQ. Trimming took off 0 bases at V and 4 bases at J, with 10 bases between the two ends. DNA of the CDR3: TGCGCCAGCAGCTTGGTCGGGAAAAGCACCGGGGAGCTGTTTTTT. This sequence encodes CASSLVGKSTGELFF.

Sample share makes this clonotype medium-sized. V is TRBV6-1 and J is TRBJ2-3; 9 nucleotides agree with TRBD2. The germline CDR1 and CDR2 sequences are MNHNS and SASEGT. The CDR3 runs 15 residues. J was trimmed by 5 bases and V by 10 bases; bases with no gene match: 13. CDR3 nucleotide sequence: TGTGCCACCACCGAAGGTAGCGGGGGTCAAGATACGCAGTATTTT. Translating gives CATTEGSGGQDTQYF.

The chain recombines TRBV5-1 with TRBJ2-7, with D perhaps TRBD2 (5 bases). V was pared by 0 bases and J by 1 base, with 14 bases between. This CDR3 region has 16 residues. Germline values: CDR1 SGHRS, CDR2 YFSETQ. In DNA form, the CDR3 reads TGCGCCAGCAGCTTGGCCCGGCGGGCACATTCCTACGAGCAGTACTTC. As protein: CASSLARRAHSYEQYF.

This clonotype appeared many times. The chain couples TRBV4-1 to TRBJ1-4; perhaps TRBD1 as D (6 bases). V was pared by 3 bases and J by 2 bases, with 22 bases between. CDR3 length: 19 residues. Germline CDR1 MGHRA, CDR2 YSYEKL. The CDR3 loop is CASSHGWKGERWTNEKLFF. CDR3 in DNA: TGCGCCAGCAGCCATGGTTGGAAGGGGGAGCGGTGGACTAATGAAAAACTGTTTTTT.

This clonotype was picked up many times. This chain uses TRBV11-2 with TRBJ2-1; D is undetermined. CDR1 and CDR2 from the germline V gene are SGHAT and FQNNGV. The CDR3 is 14 residues long. V was clipped by 0 bases and J by 4 bases, with 7 bases between them. In DNA, the CDR3 is TGTGCCAGCAGCTTAGAGGTGGTATACAATGAGCAGTTCTTC. Protein product: CASSLEVVYNEQFF.

This clonotype was seen many times. V usage is TRBV7-9 and J usage is TRBJ2-3; D is uncertain. Germline V gene sequence: CDR1 SEHNR, CDR2 FQNEAQ (reference sequence). The CDR3 loop spans 12 amino acids. Trimming shortened V by 5 bases and J by 5 bases, and 8 bases separated the two germline ends. The CDR3 is CASSPSEDTQYF. CDR3 in DNA: TGTGCCAGCAGCCCGAGCGAAGATACGCAGTATTTT.

This clonotype was seen at least ten times. The J gene is TRBJ1-5, the V gene TRBV7-8; D unclear. The CDR3 sequence is 15 residues long. CDR1 is SGHVS and CDR2 is FQNEAQ in the germline V gene. V gave up 5 bases and J gave up 4 bases, with 15 bases separating them. This CDR3 is CASSTRGGLNQPQHF. The CDR3 nucleotides read TGTGCCAGCAGCACTAGAGGAGGGTTGAATCAGCCCCAGCATTTT. Using reference TRBV7-8 and TRBJ1-5 for the parts outside the CDR3, the full variable domain is GAGVSQSPRYKVAKRGQDVALRCDPISGHVSLFWYQQALGQGPEFLTYFQNEAQLDKSGLPSDRFFAERPEGSVSTLKIQRTQQEDSAVYLCASSTRGGLNQPQHFGDGTRLSIL.

This clonotype was recorded many times. The chain recombines TRBV4-1 with TRBJ2-1; possibly TRBD2 for D (6 bases). V was cut by 4 bases and J by 8 bases, with 12 bases left in between. CDR1 MGHRA and CDR2 YSYEKL come from the germline V gene. The CDR3 consists of 13 residues. This chain's CDR3 is CASSRGVGYEQFF. CDR3 coding DNA: TGCGCCAGCAGCCGGGGGGTTGGATATGAGCAGTTCTTC.